The 4 T cell receptor beta chains below were found in one sample sequenced in a study of blood T cell repertoires in COVID-19. Profiled with immunoSEQ multiplex PCR; TCRdb holds only in-frame clones, not every one. The table records 80,000 to 100,000 clones, roughly nine tenths of them present only once. Sequenced: peripheral blood. All receptors come from a man aged 65 to 79 with acute or convalescent COVID-19.

A remark on this clone: Other DNA sequences in the sample encode the same CDR3. DNA for the CDR3: TGTGCCAGCAGCCTTCCAGATTCACCCCTCCACTTT. Amino acids: CASSLPDSPLHF. This chain connects TRBV5-4 to TRBJ1-6; no reliable D call. The germline CDR1 and CDR2 sequences are SGHNT and YYREEE (reference sequence). The CDR3 has 12 residues. V lost 4 bases and J lost 8, with 7 bases in between.

The chain combines TRBV5-4 with TRBJ1-4; 7 nucleotides line up with TRBD1. V dropped 1 base and J dropped 8; count of bases not matched to a gene: 8. Germline V lookup: CDR1 SGHNT, CDR2 YYREEE (reference sequence). CDR3 length equals 15 residues. CDR3 in amino acids: CASSLQGVGQEKLFF. The CDR3 bases are TGTGCCAGCAGCTTGCAGGGGGTAGGACAAGAAAAACTGTTTTTT.

V and J are TRBV5-4 and TRBJ1-6; 7 bases are shared with TRBD1. Germline-derived CDR1 and CDR2 are SGHNT and YYREEE (reference sequence). J was trimmed by 10 bases and V by 4 bases; bases with no gene match: 11. The CDR3 is 15 residues long. The CDR3 sequence: CASSQQTGMGSPLHF. The CDR3 nucleotides are TGTGCCAGCAGCCAACAGACAGGGATGGGCTCACCCCTCCACTTT.

The J gene is TRBJ1-2, the V gene TRBV10-3; D is unclear. V was trimmed by 2 bases and J by 7 bases, leaving 17 bases between them. The germline V gene has CDR1 ENHRY and CDR2 SYGVKD. The CDR3 is 15 amino acids. The CDR3 DNA sequence: TGTGCCATCAGTGAGCCGAACGAGGCCCAATTTGGCTACACCTTC. Encoded protein: CAISEPNEAQFGYTF.